Sequencing of this TCR beta chain was carried out in a study of blood T cell repertoires in COVID-19. Sequencing used immunoSEQ multiplex PCR; TCRdb keeps in-frame clones, though not all of them. The sample lists 650,000 to 800,000 clones; 75% to 90% were seen once. The CDR3 runs to 13 residues. The germline gives CDR1 SQVTM, CDR2 ANQGSEA. Trimming shortened V by 0 bases and J by 4 bases, and 9 bases separated the two germline ends. The specimen sequenced was peripheral blood. This sequence originates from a woman in her late teens or twenties with acute or convalescent COVID-19. V is TRBV29-1 and J is TRBJ2-5; D is perhaps TRBD1 (6 bases). This CDR3 reads CSVEDRRGETQYF. Written as DNA, the CDR3 is TGCAGCGTTGAAGATCGCAGGGGAGAGACCCAGTACTTC.